This T cell receptor (beta chain) was profiled in a study of blood T cell repertoires in COVID-19. TCRdb's table, derived via immunoSEQ multiplex PCR, lists solely in-frame clones and lacks some. The sample lists around 220,000 clones, about 90% seen once, with around 1.4% in the top ten. Germline V gene data show CDR1 as SGHRS and CDR2 as YFSETQ. V trimming: 0 bases; J trimming: 7 bases; junction bases outside the gene matches: 7. The CDR3 runs 16 residues. This TCR was recovered from a man aged 18 to 29 with active or convalescent COVID-19. The sample consisted of peripheral blood. The chain carries TRBV5-1 and TRBJ2-2; TRBD1 aligns across 9 bases. The CDR3 DNA sequence: TGCGCCAGCAGCTTGGGGGACAGGGTGGAAGGCGGGGAGCTGTTTTTT. Residues: CASSLGDRVEGGELFF.